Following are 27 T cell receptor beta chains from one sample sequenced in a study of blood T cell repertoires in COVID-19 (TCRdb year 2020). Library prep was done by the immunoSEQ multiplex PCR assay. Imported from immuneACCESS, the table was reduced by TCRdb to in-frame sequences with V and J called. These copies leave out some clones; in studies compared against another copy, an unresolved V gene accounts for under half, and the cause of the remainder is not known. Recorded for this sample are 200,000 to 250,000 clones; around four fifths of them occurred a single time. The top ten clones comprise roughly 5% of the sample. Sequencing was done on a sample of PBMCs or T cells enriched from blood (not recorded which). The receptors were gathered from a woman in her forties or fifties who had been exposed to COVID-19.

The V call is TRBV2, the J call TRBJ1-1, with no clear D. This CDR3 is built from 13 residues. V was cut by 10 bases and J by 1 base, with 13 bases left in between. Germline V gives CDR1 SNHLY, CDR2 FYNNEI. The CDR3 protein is CATTKGGNTEAFF. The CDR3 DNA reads TGTGCCACCACCAAGGGAGGGAACACTGAAGCTTTCTTT. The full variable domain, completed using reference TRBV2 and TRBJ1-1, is EPEVTQTPSHQVTQMGQEVILRCVPISNHLYFYWYRQILGQKVEFLVSFYNNEISEKSEIFDDQFSVERPDGSNFTLKIRSTKLEDSAMYFCATTKGGNTEAFFGQGTRLTVV.

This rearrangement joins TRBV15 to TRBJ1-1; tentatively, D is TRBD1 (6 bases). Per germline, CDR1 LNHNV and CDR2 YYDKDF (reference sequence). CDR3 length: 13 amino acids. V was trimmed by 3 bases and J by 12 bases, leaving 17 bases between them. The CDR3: CATSSPRLTGTFF. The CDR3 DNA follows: TGTGCCACCAGCAGCCCTCGGTTGACAGGAACTTTCTTT.

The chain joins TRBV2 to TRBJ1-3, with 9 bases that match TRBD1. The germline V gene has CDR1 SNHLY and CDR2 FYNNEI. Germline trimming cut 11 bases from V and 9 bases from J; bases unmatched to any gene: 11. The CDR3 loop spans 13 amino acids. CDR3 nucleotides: TGTGCCGGACAGGGGACGCAGGGTGGCACCATATATTTT. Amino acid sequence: CAGQGTQGGTIYF. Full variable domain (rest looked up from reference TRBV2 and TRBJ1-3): EPEVTQTPSHQVTQMGQEVILRCVPISNHLYFYWYRQILGQKVEFLVSFYNNEISEKSEIFDDQFSVERPDGSNFTLKIRSTKLEDSAMYFCAGQGTQGGTIYFGEGSWLTVV.

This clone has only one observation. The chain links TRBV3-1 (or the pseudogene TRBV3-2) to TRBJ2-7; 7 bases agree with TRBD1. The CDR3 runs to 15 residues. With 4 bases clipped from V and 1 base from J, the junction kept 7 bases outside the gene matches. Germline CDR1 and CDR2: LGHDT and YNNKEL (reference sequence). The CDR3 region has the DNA TGTGCCAGCAGCCGGTCGACAGGGTTTTCCTACGAGCAGTACTTC. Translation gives CASSRSTGFSYEQYF.

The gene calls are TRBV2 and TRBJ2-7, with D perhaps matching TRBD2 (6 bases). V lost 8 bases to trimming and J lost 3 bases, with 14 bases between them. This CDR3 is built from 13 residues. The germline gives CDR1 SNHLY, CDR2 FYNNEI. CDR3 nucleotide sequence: TGTGCCAGCTCGGGGCAGGGAGGCTACGAGCAGTACTTC. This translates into CASSGQGGYEQYF.

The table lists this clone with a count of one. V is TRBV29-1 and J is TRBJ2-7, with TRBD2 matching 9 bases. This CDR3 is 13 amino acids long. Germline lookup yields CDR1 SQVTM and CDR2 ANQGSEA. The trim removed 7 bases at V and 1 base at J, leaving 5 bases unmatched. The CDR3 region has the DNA TGCAGCGCCCTAGCGGGGTTTTCCTACGAGCAGTACTTC. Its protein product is CSALAGFSYEQYF.

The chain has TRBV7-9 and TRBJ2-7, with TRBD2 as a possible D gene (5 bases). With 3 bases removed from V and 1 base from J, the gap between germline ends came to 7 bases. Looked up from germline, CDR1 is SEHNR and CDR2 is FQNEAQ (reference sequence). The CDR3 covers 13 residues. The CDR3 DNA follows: TGTGCCAGCAGCTTTCGGGATTCCTACGAGCAGTACTTC. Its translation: CASSFRDSYEQYF.

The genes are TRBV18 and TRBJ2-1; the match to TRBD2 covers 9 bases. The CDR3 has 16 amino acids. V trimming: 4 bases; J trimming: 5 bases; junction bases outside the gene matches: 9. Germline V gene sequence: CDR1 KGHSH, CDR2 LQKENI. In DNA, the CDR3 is TGTGCCAGCTCACGAGGATCAGCGGGGGGCCACAATGAGCAGTTCTTC. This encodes CASSRGSAGGHNEQFF.

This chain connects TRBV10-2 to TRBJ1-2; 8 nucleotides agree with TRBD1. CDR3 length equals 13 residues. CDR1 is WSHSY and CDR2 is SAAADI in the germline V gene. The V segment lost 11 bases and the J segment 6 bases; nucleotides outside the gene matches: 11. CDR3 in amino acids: CAASGTGNNGYTF. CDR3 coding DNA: TGCGCCGCTTCCGGGACAGGAAACAATGGCTACACCTTC.

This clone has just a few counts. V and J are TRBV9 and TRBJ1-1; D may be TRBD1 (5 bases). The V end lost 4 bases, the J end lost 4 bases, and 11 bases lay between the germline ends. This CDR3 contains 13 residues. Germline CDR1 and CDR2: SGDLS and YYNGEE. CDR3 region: CASSTGGSTEAFF. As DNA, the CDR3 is TGTGCCAGCAGCACCGGGGGGAGCACTGAAGCTTTCTTT.

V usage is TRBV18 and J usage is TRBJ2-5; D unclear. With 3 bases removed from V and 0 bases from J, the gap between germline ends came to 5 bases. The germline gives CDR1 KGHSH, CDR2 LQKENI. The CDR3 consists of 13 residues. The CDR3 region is CASSPLYQETQYF. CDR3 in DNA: TGTGCCAGCTCACCCTTGTACCAAGAGACCCAGTACTTC.

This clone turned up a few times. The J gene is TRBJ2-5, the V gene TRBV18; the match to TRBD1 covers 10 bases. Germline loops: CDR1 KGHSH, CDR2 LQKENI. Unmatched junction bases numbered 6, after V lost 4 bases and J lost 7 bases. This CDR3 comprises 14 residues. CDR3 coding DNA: TGTGCCAGCTCACAGGGACAGGGGACCGGGACCCAGTACTTC. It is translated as CASSQGQGTGTQYF.

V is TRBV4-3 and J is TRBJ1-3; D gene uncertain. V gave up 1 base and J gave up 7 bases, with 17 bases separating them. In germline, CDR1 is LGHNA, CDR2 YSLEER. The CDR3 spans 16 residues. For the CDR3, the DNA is TGCGCCAGCAGCCAAGTCTCGGGTCCCGGTATGAACACCATATATTTT. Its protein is CASSQVSGPGMNTIYF.

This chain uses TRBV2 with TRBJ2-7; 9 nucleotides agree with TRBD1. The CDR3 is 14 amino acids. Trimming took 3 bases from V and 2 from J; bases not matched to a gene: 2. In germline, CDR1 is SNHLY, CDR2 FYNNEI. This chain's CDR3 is CASSEGTGTYEQYF. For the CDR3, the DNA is TGTGCCAGCAGTGAGGGGACAGGGACCTACGAGCAGTACTTC.

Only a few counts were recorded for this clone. Written as DNA, the CDR3 is TGTGCCAGCAGTATAGGGACAGGTGGCTACACCTTC. It codes for CASSIGTGGYTF. This sequence joins TRBV6-6 and TRBJ1-2; TRBD1 matches at 8 bases. The germline V gene has CDR1 MNHNY and CDR2 SVGAGI (reference sequence). With 5 bases clipped from V and 7 bases from J, the junction kept 3 bases outside the gene matches. There are 12 residues in the CDR3.

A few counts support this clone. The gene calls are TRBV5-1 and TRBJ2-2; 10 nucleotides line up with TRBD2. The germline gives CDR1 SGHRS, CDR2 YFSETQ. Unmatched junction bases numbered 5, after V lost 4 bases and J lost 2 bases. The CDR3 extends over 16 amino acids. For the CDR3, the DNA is TGCGCCAGCAGCCATCGGACTAGCGGAAACACCGGGGAGCTGTTTTTT. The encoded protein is CASSHRTSGNTGELFF.

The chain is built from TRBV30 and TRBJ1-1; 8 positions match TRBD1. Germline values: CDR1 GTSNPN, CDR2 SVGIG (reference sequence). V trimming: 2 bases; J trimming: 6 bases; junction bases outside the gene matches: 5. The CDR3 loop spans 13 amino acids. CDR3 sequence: CAWSLSGGPEAFF. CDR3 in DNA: TGTGCCTGGAGTCTTTCAGGGGGCCCTGAAGCTTTCTTT.

For the CDR3, the DNA is TGTGCCAGCTCACCGGAGACACCCTCGGAGGCCCAGTACTTC. The encoded protein is CASSPETPSEAQYF. The chain links TRBV18 to TRBJ2-5, with D maybe TRBD2 (5 bases). V lost 3 bases, J lost 9 bases, and 17 bases lay in between. Germline values: CDR1 KGHSH, CDR2 LQKENI. The CDR3 covers 14 residues.

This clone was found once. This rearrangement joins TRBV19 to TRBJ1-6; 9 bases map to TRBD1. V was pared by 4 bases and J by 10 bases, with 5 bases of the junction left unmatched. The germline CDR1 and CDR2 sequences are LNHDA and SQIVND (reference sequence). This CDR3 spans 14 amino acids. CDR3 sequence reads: CASSTPTGGSPLHF. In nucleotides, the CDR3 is TGTGCCAGTAGTACCCCGACAGGGGGATCACCCCTCCACTTT.

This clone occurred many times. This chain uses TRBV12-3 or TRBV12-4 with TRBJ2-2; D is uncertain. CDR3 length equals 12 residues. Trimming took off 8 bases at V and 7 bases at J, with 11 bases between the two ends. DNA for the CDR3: TGTGCCAGCCTTCAGCGACGCGGGGAGCTGTTTTTT. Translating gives CASLQRRGELFF.

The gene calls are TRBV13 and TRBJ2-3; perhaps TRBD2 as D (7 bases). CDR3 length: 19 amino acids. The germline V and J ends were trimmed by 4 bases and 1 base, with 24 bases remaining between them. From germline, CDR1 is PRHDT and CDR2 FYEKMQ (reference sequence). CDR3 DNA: TGTGCCAGCAGCTCCCAGGAAAAGGGGGGGTTCTCTCGCACAGATACGCAGTATTTT. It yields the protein CASSSQEKGGFSRTDTQYF.

CDR3 DNA sequence: TGTGCCAGCAGCCCCGGGACAGGTGGAAATCAGCCCCAGCATTTT. Translating it yields CASSPGTGGNQPQHF. The chain links TRBV11-2 to TRBJ1-5; 8 positions match TRBD1. The V gene end was trimmed by 5 bases and the J gene end by 4 bases; junction bases not matched to a gene: 7. The CDR3 loop spans 15 amino acids. Germline CDR1 is SGHAT and CDR2 is FQNNGV. The complete variable domain, with remaining parts taken from reference TRBV11-2 and TRBJ1-5, reads EAGVAQSPRYKIIEKRQSVAFWCNPISGHATLYWYQQILGQGPKLLIQFQNNGVVDDSQLPKDRFSAERLKGVDSTLKIQPAKLEDSAVYLCASSPGTGGNQPQHFGDGTRLSIL.

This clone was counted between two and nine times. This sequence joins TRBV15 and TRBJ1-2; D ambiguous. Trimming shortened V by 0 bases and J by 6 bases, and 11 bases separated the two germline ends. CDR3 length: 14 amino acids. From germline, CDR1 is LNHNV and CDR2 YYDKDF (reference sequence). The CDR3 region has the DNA TGTGCCACCAGCAGAGATTACCTGTCAGATGGCTACACCTTC. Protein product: CATSRDYLSDGYTF.

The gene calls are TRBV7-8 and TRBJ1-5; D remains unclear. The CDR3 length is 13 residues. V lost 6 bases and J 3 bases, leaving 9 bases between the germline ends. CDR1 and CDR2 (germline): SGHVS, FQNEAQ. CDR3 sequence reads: CASSVRVNQPQHF. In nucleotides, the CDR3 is TGTGCCAGCAGTGTGAGGGTCAATCAGCCCCAGCATTTT.

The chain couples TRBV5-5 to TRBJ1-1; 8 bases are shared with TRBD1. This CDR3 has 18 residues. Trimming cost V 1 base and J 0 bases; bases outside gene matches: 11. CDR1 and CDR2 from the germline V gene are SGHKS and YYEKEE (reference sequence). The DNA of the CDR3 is TGTGCCAGCAGCTTGATTGGGGCCGGGACAGGCATGAACACTGAAGCTTTCTTT. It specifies CASSLIGAGTGMNTEAFF.

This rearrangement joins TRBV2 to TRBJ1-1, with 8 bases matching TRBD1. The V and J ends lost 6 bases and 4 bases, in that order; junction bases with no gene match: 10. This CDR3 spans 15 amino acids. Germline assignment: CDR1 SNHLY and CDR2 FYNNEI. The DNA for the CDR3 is TGTGCCAGCAGGCCCCGGAATACAGGGGGCACTGAAGCTTTCTTT. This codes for CASRPRNTGGTEAFF.

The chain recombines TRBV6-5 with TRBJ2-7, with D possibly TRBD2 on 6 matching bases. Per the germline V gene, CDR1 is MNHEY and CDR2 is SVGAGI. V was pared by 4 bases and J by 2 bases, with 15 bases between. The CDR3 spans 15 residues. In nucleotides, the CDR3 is TGTGCCAGCAGTTCCGACGGGGACTTTACCTACGAGCAGTACTTC. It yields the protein CASSSDGDFTYEQYF.